This entry lists 18 T cell receptor beta chains sequenced from one sample in a study of lymphopenia after photon versus proton radiotherapy. Clones were sequenced by immunoSEQ multiplex PCR, and TCRdb holds only the in-frame ones, with some missing. This table has about 45,000 clones, approximately 83% appearing once. The sample consisted of peripheral blood, taken from a patient treated with photon-based radiotherapy. The receptors were gathered from a man in his forties with gastric cancer.

V usage is TRBV5-4 and J usage is TRBJ2-7; 8 nucleotides agree with TRBD2. The V and J ends lost 0 bases and 3 bases, in that order; junction bases with no gene match: 2. Germline assignment: CDR1 SGHNT and CDR2 YYREEE (reference sequence). CDR3 length: 14 amino acids. The CDR3 loop is CASSLGGGFYEQYF. The CDR3 DNA reads as TGTGCCAGCAGCTTGGGCGGGGGGTTCTACGAGCAGTACTTC.

The chain uses TRBV11-3 and TRBJ1-1, with 10 bases identical to TRBD1. The CDR3 is 17 residues long. Looked up from germline, CDR1 is SGHNT and CDR2 is YENEEA. The V segment lost 3 bases and the J segment 3 bases; nucleotides outside the gene matches: 10. CDR3 protein: CASSFGTPGQGDTEAFF. The CDR3 nucleotides read TGTGCCAGCAGCTTCGGAACCCCCGGACAGGGGGACACTGAAGCTTTCTTT.

This clone has only one observation. This chain links TRBV5-4 with TRBJ2-3; 7 nucleotides align to TRBD2. Germline V CDR1 and CDR2: SGHNT, YYREEE (reference sequence). This CDR3 spans 15 amino acids. The junction had 8 bases not matched to a gene; V was cut back by 4 bases and J by 3 bases. The CDR3 nucleotides read TGTGCCAGCAGCGACCCGACAGCGGGGACAGATACGCAGTATTTT. Its protein is CASSDPTAGTDTQYF. Filled out from reference TRBV5-4 and TRBJ2-3, the complete variable domain reads ETGVTQSPTHLIKTRGQQVTLRCSSQSGHNTVSWYQQALGQGPQFIFQYYREEENGRGNFPPRFSGLQFPNYSSELNVNALELDDSALYLCASSDPTAGTDTQYFGPGTRLTVL.

This clone was observed a single time. The chain recombines TRBV30 with TRBJ1-1; tentatively, D is TRBD1 (6 bases). Germline-derived CDR1 and CDR2 are GTSNPN and SVGIG (reference sequence). This CDR3 contains 14 residues. Trimming removed 4 bases from V and 0 bases from J, with 12 bases in between. The CDR3 here is CAWIRTDMNTEAFF. The DNA for the CDR3 is TGTGCCTGGATACGGACAGACATGAACACTGAAGCTTTCTTT.

The rearrangement uses TRBV2 and TRBJ1-1; D is ambiguous. Germline CDR1 and CDR2: SNHLY and FYNNEI. V was shortened by 1 base and J by 5 bases, with 11 bases between the two germline ends. This CDR3 is built from 14 residues. For the CDR3, the DNA is TGTGCCAGCAGTGAAGTGATTACAAAGACTGAAGCTTTCTTT. It is translated as CASSEVITKTEAFF.

This clone showed up just once. The chain is built from TRBV2 and TRBJ2-2, with D tentatively TRBD2 (6 bases). CDR3 length: 15 amino acids. Trimming removed 6 bases from V and 4 bases from J, with 15 bases in between. Germline V gene data show CDR1 as SNHLY and CDR2 as FYNNEI. The CDR3 DNA reads as TGTGCCAGCAGGGGAGGCAGGGCCCCCACCGGGGAGCTGTTTTTT. It encodes CASRGGRAPTGELFF.

The V gene is TRBV2, the J gene TRBJ2-1; 8 bases are a match to TRBD2. The length of the CDR3 is 13 residues. Trimming cost V 8 bases and J 4 bases; bases outside gene matches: 4. Per germline, CDR1 SNHLY and CDR2 FYNNEI. The CDR3 reads CASSAGGYNEQFF. CDR3 bases: TGTGCCAGCTCCGCGGGGGGTTACAATGAGCAGTTCTTC.

The chain recombines TRBV4-3 with TRBJ1-2; TRBD1 matches 9 bases. From germline, CDR1 is LGHNA and CDR2 YSLEER. J was trimmed by 2 bases and V by 1 base; bases with no gene match: 2. This CDR3 has 15 residues. CDR3 residues: CASSQVGTGNYGYTF. DNA for the CDR3: TGCGCCAGCAGCCAAGTCGGGACAGGGAACTATGGCTACACCTTC.

In its sample, this clone was seen a few times. This chain joins TRBV5-4 and TRBJ1-6; a weak D match, TRBD1 (6 bases). The CDR3 runs 14 residues. Germline V gene data show CDR1 as SGHNT and CDR2 as YYREEE (reference sequence). Trimming left V 0 bases short and J 7 bases short, with 8 bases between. In DNA form, the CDR3 reads TGTGCCAGCAGCTTGGCGGACAGCAATTCACCCCTCCACTTT. It translates to CASSLADSNSPLHF. The full variable domain, rest sourced from reference TRBV5-4 and TRBJ1-6, is ETGVTQSPTHLIKTRGQQVTLRCSSQSGHNTVSWYQQALGQGPQFIFQYYREEENGRGNFPPRFSGLQFPNYSSELNVNALELDDSALYLCASSLADSNSPLHFGNGTRLTVT.

The gene calls are TRBV10-3 and TRBJ1-2; D not certain. The V end was cut by 3 bases, the J end by 0 bases, with 11 bases between. The CDR3 is 15 amino acids. The germline CDR1 and CDR2 sequences are ENHRY and SYGVKD. This chain's CDR3 is CAISDRAVPNYGYTF. CDR3 nucleotides: TGTGCCATCAGTGATCGGGCAGTTCCTAACTATGGCTACACCTTC.

The genes are TRBV4-1 and TRBJ2-7; D uncertain. CDR3 size: 14 residues. Germline V gives CDR1 MGHRA, CDR2 YSYEKL. Trimming pared 3 bases from V and 0 bases from J, leaving 9 bases between. CDR3 loop: CASSHESSSYEQYF. The CDR3 DNA sequence: TGCGCCAGCAGCCACGAGTCGAGCTCCTACGAGCAGTACTTC.

The rearrangement uses TRBV6-1 and TRBJ2-3; the D is unclear. The CDR3 totals 14 residues. Germline CDR1 and CDR2: MNHNS and SASEGT. V was trimmed by 3 bases and J by 6 bases, leaving 13 bases between them. CDR3 residues: CASSDPGQSDTQYF. In DNA form, the CDR3 reads TGTGCCAGCAGTGACCCCGGCCAATCTGATACGCAGTATTTT.

This clone was counted a single time. The CDR3 DNA sequence: TGTGCCAGCACCCAAGGGACAGGGGTTAACTATGGCTACACCTTC. Translated, it gives CASTQGTGVNYGYTF. The chain carries TRBV6-5 and TRBJ1-2; 10 nucleotides agree with TRBD1. The V gene's germline CDR1 is MNHEY and CDR2 SVGAGI. CDR3 size: 15 residues. V gave up 7 bases and J gave up 1 base; unmatched junction bases: 6.

The CDR3 protein is CASSLDGGTNTEAFF. The CDR3 DNA is TGTGCCAGCAGTCTCGACGGGGGGACAAACACTGAAGCTTTCTTT. The chain joins TRBV6-1 to TRBJ1-1, with a tentative D call TRBD1 (6 bases). The CDR3 consists of 15 residues. V gave up 5 bases and J gave up 2 bases, with 15 bases separating them. Germline V lookup: CDR1 MNHNS, CDR2 SASEGT.

The chain combines TRBV6-5 with TRBJ1-3; 7 nucleotides align to TRBD1. In germline, CDR1 is MNHEY, CDR2 SVGAGI. J lost 3 bases, V lost 4 bases, and 3 bases had no gene match. This CDR3 comprises 14 residues. Here the CDR3 reads CASSFQGGGNTIYF. CDR3 in DNA: TGTGCCAGCAGTTTCCAGGGGGGTGGAAACACCATATATTTT.

The chain joins TRBV5-6 to TRBJ2-3; D is undetermined. CDR1 is SGHDT and CDR2 is YYEEEE in the germline V gene. The CDR3 sequence is 13 residues long. Trimming removed 0 bases from V and 6 bases from J, with 8 bases in between. The CDR3 loop reads CASSLVRGDTQYF. CDR3 nucleotides: TGTGCCAGCAGCTTGGTGCGTGGCGATACGCAGTATTTT.

The chain has TRBV13 and TRBJ2-6; D perhaps matches TRBD1 (6 bases). The CDR3 has 18 amino acids. The germline gives CDR1 PRHDT, CDR2 FYEKMQ (reference sequence). V was clipped by 1 base and J by 0 bases, with 13 bases between them. CDR3 DNA sequence: TGTGCCAGCAGCTTAGCATCGGGACACCTCTCTGGGGCCAACGTCCTGACTTTC. This gives the protein CASSLASGHLSGANVLTF.

This chain connects TRBV23-1 to TRBJ1-5; no clear D. TRBV23-1 is known as an ORF, though its function is uncertain. The CDR3 length is 10 residues. The V gene lost 4 bases and the J gene lost 10 bases, with 5 bases spanning the gap. The CDR3 DNA is TGCGCCAGCAGTCCTCCCCCCCAGCATTTT. Amino acids: CASSPPPQHF.